This TCR beta chain was observed in a study of somatic mutations in cytotoxic T cells in rheumatoid arthritis. The repertoire was sequenced with immunoSEQ multiplex PCR; TCRdb's copy has only in-frame clones and lacks some. The table records about 14,000 clones, around 77% of them present only once. General study findings and limits: Age-matched healthy controls and rheumatoid arthritis patients had CD8+ T-cell clonality that did not differ significantly.

Per germline, CDR1 SGHVS and CDR2 FQNEAQ. Trimming took 2 bases from V and 1 from J; bases not matched to a gene: 4. This CDR3 comprises 16 residues. As to this clone: Its antigen is not identified.

Input material: CD8+ T cells sorted from blood. The origin of this receptor is an adult with rheumatoid arthritis. This chain joins TRBV7-8 and TRBJ2-2; 7 bases are a match to TRBD2. CDR3: CASSLWRGMNTGELFF. The CDR3 DNA reads TGTGCCAGCAGCTTATGGCGGGGGATGAACACCGGGGAGCTGTTTTTT. Full variable domain (remainder filled in from reference TRBV7-8 and TRBJ2-2): GAGVSQSPRYKVAKRGQDVALRCDPISGHVSLFWYQQALGQGPEFLTYFQNEAQLDKSGLPSDRFFAERPEGSVSTLKIQRTQQEDSAVYLCASSLWRGMNTGELFFGEGSRLTVL.